This is a list of T cell receptor beta chains from one sample in a study of cytomegalovirus exposure and HLA in healthy donors. Sequencing used immunoSEQ multiplex PCR; TCRdb keeps in-frame clones, though not all of them. In the table there are nearly 80,000 clones, more than 85% of which are singletons. The sequenced sample was PBMCs. The receptors were sampled from a woman aged 25 to 39 in good health and CMV-seronegative. Each CDR3 is given without its conserved first and last residue.

J gene,V gene,CDR3 protein
TRBJ2-5,TRBV28,ASSLRWAPRPRGETQY
TRBJ2-1,TRBV4-1,ASSQVHGQGAYEQF
TRBJ1-2,TRBV15,ATSRATDGYT
TRBJ1-5,TRBV4-1,ASSQDGQTLHQPQH
TRBJ2-2,TRBV28,ASSLSRSSPRELF
TRBJ2-5,TRBV6-5,ASSYLETQY
TRBJ2-7,TRBV28,ASSPIGLGYEQY
TRBJ2-6,TRBV5-1,ASSLNARSAGANVLT
TRBJ2-2,TRBV10-2,ASSGSQVLAGGTGELF
TRBJ1-5,TRBV6-1,ASSEGFKPGWRPDSNQPQH
TRBJ1-1,TRBV27,ASSFGIQGKAF
TRBJ1-5,TRBV19,ASSSRQGGHQPQH
TRBJ2-2,TRBV5-1,ASSPDSGRELF
TRBJ2-7,TRBV4-1,ASSQDSNRGTYEQY
TRBJ2-7,TRBV19,ASSMEGGRNYEQY
TRBJ1-4,TRBV6-5,AGGLNEKLF
TRBJ2-7,TRBV14,ASSQVVVAGQGIHEQY
TRBJ1-2,TRBV18,ASSKDRVEGYT
TRBJ1-2,TRBV11-2,ASSPGQANYGYT
TRBJ1-2,TRBV18,ASSPRQALEANYGYT
TRBJ1-1,TRBV28,ASSTGDPEAF
TRBJ2-7,TRBV27,ASSLAGEGVYEQY
TRBJ2-7,TRBV7-2,ASSFGQGPSYEQY
TRBJ2-3,TRBV6-5,ASSSIGGAPDTQY
TRBJ2-2,TRBV7-6,ASSPGTALTGELF
TRBJ2-1,TRBV12-5,ASALPGNEQF
TRBJ2-3,TRBV30,ALDQGGSSTDTQY